The count of the clone carrying this T cell receptor beta chain is one. This record belongs to a study of blood T cell repertoires in COVID-19. The germline gives CDR1 MNHEY, CDR2 SVGAGI. The CDR3 consists of 13 residues. Trimming took 6 bases from V and 2 from J, leaving 11 bases between them. Original analysis: Reference gene primer amplification gave estimated nucleated cell counts. The repertoire was sequenced with immunoSEQ multiplex PCR; TCRdb's copy has only in-frame clones and lacks some. The DNA gave D and trimming, while V, J and clone size come from that table. This sample has some 12,000 clones, with roughly 91% found just once.

The source of this sequence is a woman aged 70-85 years with active COVID-19. The sequencing input was peripheral blood. The chain employs TRBV6-5 and TRBJ2-7; the D gene is possibly TRBD1 (5 bases). The chain's CDR3 is CASSRQLAYEQYF. The CDR3 nucleotides are TGTGCCAGCAGCCGACAGTTGGCCTACGAGCAGTACTTC.